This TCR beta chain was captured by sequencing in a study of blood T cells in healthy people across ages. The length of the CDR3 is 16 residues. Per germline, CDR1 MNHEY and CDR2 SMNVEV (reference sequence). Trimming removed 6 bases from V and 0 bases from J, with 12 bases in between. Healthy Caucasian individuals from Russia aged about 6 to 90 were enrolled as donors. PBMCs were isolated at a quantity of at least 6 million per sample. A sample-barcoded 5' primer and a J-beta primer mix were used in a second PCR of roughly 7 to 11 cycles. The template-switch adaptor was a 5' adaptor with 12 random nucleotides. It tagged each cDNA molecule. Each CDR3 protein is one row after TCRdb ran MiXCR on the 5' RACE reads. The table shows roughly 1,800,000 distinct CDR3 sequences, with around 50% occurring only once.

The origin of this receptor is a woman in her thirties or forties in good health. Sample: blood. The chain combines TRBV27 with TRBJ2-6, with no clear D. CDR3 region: CASSLQLPSGANVLTF. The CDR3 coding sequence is TGTGCCAGCAGCCTTCAGCTCCCCTCTGGGGCCAACGTCCTGACTTTC.